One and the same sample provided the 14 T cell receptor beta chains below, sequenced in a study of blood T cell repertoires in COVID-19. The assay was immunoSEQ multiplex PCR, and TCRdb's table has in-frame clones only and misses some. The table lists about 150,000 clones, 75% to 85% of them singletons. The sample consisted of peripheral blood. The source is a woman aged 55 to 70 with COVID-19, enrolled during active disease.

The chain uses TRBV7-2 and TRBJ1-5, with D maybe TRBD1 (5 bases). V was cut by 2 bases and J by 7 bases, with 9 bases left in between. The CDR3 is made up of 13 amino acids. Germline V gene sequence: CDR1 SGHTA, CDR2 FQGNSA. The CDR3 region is CASSLWGGQPQHF. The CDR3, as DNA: TGTGCCAGCAGCTTATGGGGGGGACAGCCCCAGCATTTT. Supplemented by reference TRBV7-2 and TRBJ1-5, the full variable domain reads GAGVSQSPSNKVTEKGKDVELRCDPISGHTALYWYRQSLGQGLEFLIYFQGNSAPDKSGLPSDRFSAERTGGSVSTLTIQRTQQEDSAVYLCASSLWGGQPQHFGDGTRLSIL.

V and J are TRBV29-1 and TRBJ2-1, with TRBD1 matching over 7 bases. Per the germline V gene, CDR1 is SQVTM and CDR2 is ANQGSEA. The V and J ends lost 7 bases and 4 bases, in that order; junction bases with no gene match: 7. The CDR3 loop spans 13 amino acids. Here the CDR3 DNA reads TGCAGCGACCTCCGGGACAGTTACAATGAGCAGTTCTTC. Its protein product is CSDLRDSYNEQFF.

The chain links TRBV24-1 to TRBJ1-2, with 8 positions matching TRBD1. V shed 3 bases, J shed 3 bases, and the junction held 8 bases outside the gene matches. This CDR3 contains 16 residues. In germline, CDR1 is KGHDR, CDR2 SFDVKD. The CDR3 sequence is CATSDRTGKKDYGYTF. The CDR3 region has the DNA TGTGCCACCAGTGATCGGACAGGGAAGAAGGACTATGGCTACACCTTC.

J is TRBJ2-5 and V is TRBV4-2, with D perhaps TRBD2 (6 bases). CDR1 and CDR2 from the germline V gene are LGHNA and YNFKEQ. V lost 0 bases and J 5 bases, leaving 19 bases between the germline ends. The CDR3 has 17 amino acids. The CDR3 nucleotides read TGTGCCAGCAGCCAAGAATTCCGGAGGCGCGGGGCTGAGACCCAGTACTTC. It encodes CASSQEFRRRGAETQYF.

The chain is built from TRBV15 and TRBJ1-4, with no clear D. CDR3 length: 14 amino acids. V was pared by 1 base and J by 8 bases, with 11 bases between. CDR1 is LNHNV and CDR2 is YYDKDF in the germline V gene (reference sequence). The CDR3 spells CATSRGSTVEKLFF. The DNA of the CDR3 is TGTGCCACCAGCAGAGGATCTACAGTCGAAAAACTGTTTTTT.

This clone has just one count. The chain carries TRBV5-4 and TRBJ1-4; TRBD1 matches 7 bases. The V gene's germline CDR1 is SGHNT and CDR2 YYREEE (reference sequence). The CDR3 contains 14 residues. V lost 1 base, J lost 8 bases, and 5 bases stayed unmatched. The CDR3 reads CASSLTGVGEKLFF. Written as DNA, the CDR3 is TGTGCCAGCAGCTTGACAGGGGTGGGAGAAAAACTGTTTTTT.

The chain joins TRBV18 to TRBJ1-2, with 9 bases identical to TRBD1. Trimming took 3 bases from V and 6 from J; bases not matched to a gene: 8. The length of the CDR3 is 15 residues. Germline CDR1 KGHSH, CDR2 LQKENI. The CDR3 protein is CASSPLRDREDGYTF. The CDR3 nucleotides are TGTGCCAGCTCACCCCTAAGGGACAGGGAGGATGGCTACACCTTC.

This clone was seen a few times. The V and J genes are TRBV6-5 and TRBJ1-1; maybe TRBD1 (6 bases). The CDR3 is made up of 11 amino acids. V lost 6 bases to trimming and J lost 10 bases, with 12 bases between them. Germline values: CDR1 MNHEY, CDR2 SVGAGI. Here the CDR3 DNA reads TGTGCCAGCAGGACAGGCAAGGTAGCTTTCTTT. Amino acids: CASRTGKVAFF.

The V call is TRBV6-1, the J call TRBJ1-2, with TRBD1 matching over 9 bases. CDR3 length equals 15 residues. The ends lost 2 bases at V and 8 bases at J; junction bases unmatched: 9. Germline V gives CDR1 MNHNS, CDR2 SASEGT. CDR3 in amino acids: CASSEMIGQGKGYTF. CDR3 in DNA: TGTGCCAGCAGTGAAATGATTGGACAGGGGAAGGGCTACACCTTC.

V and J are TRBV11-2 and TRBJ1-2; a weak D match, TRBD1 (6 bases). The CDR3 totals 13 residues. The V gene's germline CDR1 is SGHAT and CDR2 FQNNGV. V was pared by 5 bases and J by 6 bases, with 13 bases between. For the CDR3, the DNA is TGTGCCAGCAGCCAAGATTACAGGGATGGCTACACCTTC. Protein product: CASSQDYRDGYTF.

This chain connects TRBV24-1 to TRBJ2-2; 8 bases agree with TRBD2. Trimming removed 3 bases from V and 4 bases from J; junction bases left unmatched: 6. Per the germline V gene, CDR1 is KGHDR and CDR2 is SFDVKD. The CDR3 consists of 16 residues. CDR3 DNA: TGTGCCACCAGTGATCGATCTAGCGGGCCCACCGGGGAGCTGTTTTTT. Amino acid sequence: CATSDRSSGPTGELFF.

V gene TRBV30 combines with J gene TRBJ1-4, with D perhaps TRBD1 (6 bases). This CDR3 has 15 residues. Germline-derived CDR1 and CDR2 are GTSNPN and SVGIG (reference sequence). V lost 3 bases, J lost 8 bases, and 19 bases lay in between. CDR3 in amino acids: CAWRLPGHGIEKLFF. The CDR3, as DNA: TGTGCCTGGAGATTACCGGGACACGGGATCGAAAAACTGTTTTTT.

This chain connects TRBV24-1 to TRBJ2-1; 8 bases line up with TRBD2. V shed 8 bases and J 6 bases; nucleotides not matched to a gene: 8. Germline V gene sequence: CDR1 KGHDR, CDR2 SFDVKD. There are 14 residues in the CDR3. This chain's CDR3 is CATNDRGGSNEQFF. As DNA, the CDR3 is TGTGCCACCAATGACCGGGGGGGCAGCAATGAGCAGTTCTTC.

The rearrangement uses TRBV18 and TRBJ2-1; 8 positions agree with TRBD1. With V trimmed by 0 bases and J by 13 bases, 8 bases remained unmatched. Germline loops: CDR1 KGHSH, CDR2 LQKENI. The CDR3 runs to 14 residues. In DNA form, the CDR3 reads TGTGCCAGCTCACCACCAGGGCAGGGGGCTAGTCAGTTCTTC. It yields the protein CASSPPGQGASQFF.